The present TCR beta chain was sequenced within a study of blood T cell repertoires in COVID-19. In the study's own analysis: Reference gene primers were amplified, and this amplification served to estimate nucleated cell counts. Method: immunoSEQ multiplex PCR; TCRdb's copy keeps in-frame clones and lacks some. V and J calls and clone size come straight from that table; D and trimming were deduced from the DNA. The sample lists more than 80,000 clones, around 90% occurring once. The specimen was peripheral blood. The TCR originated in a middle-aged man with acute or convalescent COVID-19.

CDR3 residues: CAWSSVAGGTETQYF. CDR3 nucleotide sequence: TGTGCCTGGAGTAGTGTAGCGGGAGGGACAGAGACCCAGTACTTC. The chain joins TRBV30 to TRBJ2-5; 11 bases are a match to TRBD2. Trimming cost V 2 bases and J 4 bases; bases outside gene matches: 6. The CDR3 length is 15 residues. The V gene's germline CDR1 is GTSNPN and CDR2 SVGIG (reference sequence).